These 17 T cell receptor beta chains came from one sample sequenced in a study of cytomegalovirus exposure and HLA in healthy donors. PCR involved 60 Vbeta and 13 Jbeta primers. The repertoire was sequenced with immunoSEQ multiplex PCR; TCRdb's copy has only in-frame clones and lacks some. The sample yields 85,000 to 95,000 clones, more than 75% seen once. The specimen sequenced was PBMCs. Source of these receptors: a man aged 30-40 years in good health and CMV-seropositive.

The chain couples TRBV29-1 to TRBJ2-3; 9 bases are a match to TRBD1. J lost 1 base, V lost 7 bases, and 3 bases had no gene match. The CDR3 contains 13 residues. CDR1 and CDR2 (germline): SQVTM, ANQGSEA. CDR3 DNA sequence: TGCAGCGGCAGGACAGGGGGCACAGATACGCAGTATTTT. Translating gives CSGRTGGTDTQYF.

This clone was observed a single time. The chain recombines TRBV19 with TRBJ2-5; 9 bases are shared with TRBD1. This CDR3 comprises 16 residues. The germline V gene encodes CDR1 LNHDA and CDR2 SQIVND (reference sequence). V was pared by 5 bases and J by 1 base, with 8 bases of the junction left unmatched. CDR3 protein: CASSAGTGRLQETQYF. The CDR3 coding sequence is TGTGCCAGTAGTGCCGGGACAGGGAGGCTCCAAGAGACCCAGTACTTC. Combining the CDR3 with reference TRBV19 and TRBJ2-5 gives the whole variable domain DGGITQSPKYLFRKEGQNVTLSCEQNLNHDAMYWYRQDPGQGLRLIYYSQIVNDFQKGDIAEGYSVSREKKESFPLTVTSAQKNPTAFYLCASSAGTGRLQETQYFGPGTRLLVL.

This clone was counted many times. The chain employs TRBV5-1 and TRBJ1-2; D is ambiguous. The CDR3 runs to 14 residues. CDR1 and CDR2 (germline): SGHRS, YFSETQ. The V end lost 6 bases, the J end lost 5 bases, and 17 bases lay between the germline ends. CDR3 DNA sequence: TGCGCCAGCAAGGAGAGCCAGAGTTTGTATGGCTACACCTTC. This codes for CASKESQSLYGYTF.

Remarks on this clone: One end of the junction does not line up with germline, which may come from a read error. The chain recombines TRBV6-1 with TRBJ2-3, with a tentative D call TRBD1 (6 bases). This CDR3 spans 10 amino acids. Germline assignment: CDR1 MNHNS and CDR2 SASEGT. The CDR3 DNA is TGTGCCAGCAGTGACCGATGGACAGCTTTT. Protein sequence: CASSDRWTAF.

This clone was detected a few times. This chain uses TRBV7-2 with TRBJ2-7; D remains ambiguous. This CDR3 region has 12 residues. CDR1 is SGHTA, CDR2 FQGNSA, per germline. V lost 5 bases and J 3 bases, leaving 8 bases between the germline ends. The CDR3, as DNA: TGTGCCAGCAGCGCAGGCTTCTACGAGCAGTACTTC. As protein: CASSAGFYEQYF.

Regarding this clone: Germline is not matched at one junction end, which may reflect a read error. The chain joins TRBV7-9 to TRBJ2-1, with 8 bases that match TRBD1. The CDR3 runs 16 residues. Germline V gene sequence: CDR1 SEHNR, CDR2 FQNEAQ (reference sequence). CDR3 loop: CSSSYLTGEFRNEQFF. CDR3 bases: TGTTCCAGCAGCTACCTGACAGGGGAATTTAGGAATGAGCAGTTCTTC. Full variable domain (outside the CDR3, taken from reference TRBV7-9 and TRBJ2-1): DTGVSQNPRHKITKRGQNVTFRCDPISEHNRLYWYRQTLGQGPEFLTYFQNEAQLEKSRLLSDRFSAERPKGSFSTLEIQRTEQGDSAMYLCSSSYLTGEFRNEQFFGPGTRLTVL.

CDR3 protein: CASSPNLQGALNYGYTF. As DNA, the CDR3 is TGCGCCAGCAGCCCTAACCTACAGGGGGCATTAAACTATGGCTACACCTTC. The chain joins TRBV5-1 to TRBJ1-2; 9 nucleotides agree with TRBD1. This CDR3 region has 17 residues. The V and J ends lost 4 bases and 2 bases, in that order; junction bases with no gene match: 12. CDR1 SGHRS and CDR2 YFSETQ come from the germline V gene.

The rearrangement joins TRBV5-1 to TRBJ1-2, with D possibly matching TRBD1 (6 bases). This CDR3 has 13 residues. CDR1 and CDR2 (germline): SGHRS, YFSETQ. Trimming took off 2 bases at V and 7 bases at J, with 12 bases between the two ends. DNA for the CDR3: TGCGCCAGCAGCTTTGGGGGCCCGTCTGGCTACACCTTC. It translates to CASSFGGPSGYTF. The full variable domain, with the rest looked up from reference TRBV5-1 and TRBJ1-2, is KAGVTQTPRYLIKTRGQQVTLSCSPISGHRSVSWYQQTPGQGLQFLFEYFSETQRNKGNFPGRFSGRQFSNSRSEMNVSTLELGDSALYLCASSFGGPSGYTFGSGTRLTVV.

A few counts support this clone. An end of the junction differs from the germline gene, which may be a read error. The chain recombines TRBV7-9 with TRBJ2-7; possibly TRBD2 for D (6 bases). The CDR3 totals 13 residues. Germline CDR1 reads SEHNR; CDR2 reads FQNEAQ (reference sequence). As DNA, the CDR3 is TGTTCCAGCAGCTTCGGCGGGACCTACGAGCAGTACTTC. This sequence encodes CSSSFGGTYEQYF.

V usage is TRBV27 and J usage is TRBJ2-5; maybe TRBD1 (6 bases). The V end lost 6 bases, the J end lost 5 bases, and 22 bases lay between the germline ends. The germline gives CDR1 MNHEY, CDR2 SMNVEV (reference sequence). The CDR3 length is 16 residues. CDR3 nucleotides: TGTGCCAGCAGGCCGAATTGGCAGAGCCAGGGGGAGACCCAGTACTTC. Translating gives CASRPNWQSQGETQYF.

The chain uses TRBV7-9 and TRBJ2-1; a possible D gene is TRBD2 (5 bases). The V and J ends lost 1 base and 6 bases respectively, with 10 bases between them. Germline CDR1 reads SEHNR; CDR2 reads FQNEAQ (reference sequence). The CDR3 is 14 residues long. The CDR3 here is CASSLVSEGNEQFF. CDR3 DNA: TGTGCCAGCAGCTTAGTATCTGAGGGCAATGAGCAGTTCTTC. The full variable domain, in which reference TRBV7-9 and TRBJ2-1 provide the parts outside the CDR3, is DTGVSQNPRHKITKRGQNVTFRCDPISEHNRLYWYRQTLGQGPEFLTYFQNEAQLEKSRLLSDRFSAERPKGSFSTLEIQRTEQGDSAMYLCASSLVSEGNEQFFGPGTRLTVL.

The chain couples TRBV6-5 to TRBJ1-1; D not resolved. CDR1 is MNHEY and CDR2 is SVGAGI in the germline V gene. This CDR3 contains 11 residues. V lost 10 bases to trimming and J lost 4 bases, with 10 bases between them. The CDR3 protein is CAINRGTEAFF. CDR3 coding DNA: TGTGCCATCAACCGGGGCACTGAAGCTTTCTTT.

The rearrangement uses TRBV27 and TRBJ2-3; TRBD1 is a possible D gene (6 bases). Trimming cost V 6 bases and J 6 bases, with 16 bases left between them. CDR1 and CDR2 (germline): MNHEY, SMNVEV (reference sequence). The CDR3 sequence is 14 residues long. The CDR3 here is CASSRTVFVDTQYF. For the CDR3, the DNA is TGTGCCAGCAGCAGGACAGTATTTGTTGATACGCAGTATTTT.

This rearrangement joins TRBV27 to TRBJ1-5; TRBD1 might be the D (6 bases). The germline V and J ends were trimmed by 6 bases and 5 bases, with 14 bases remaining between them. CDR1 and CDR2 (germline): MNHEY, SMNVEV (reference sequence). The CDR3 is made up of 14 amino acids. The CDR3 loop is CASRQGTADQPQHF. DNA for the CDR3: TGTGCCAGCAGACAGGGAACAGCGGATCAGCCCCAGCATTTT.

The chain links TRBV5-1 to TRBJ2-1, with D perhaps TRBD2 (6 bases). CDR1 and CDR2 (germline): SGHRS, YFSETQ. The CDR3 totals 16 residues. Trimming removed 0 bases at V and 8 bases at J, with 18 bases between. This CDR3 is CASSLEPMRGGDEQFF. CDR3 bases: TGCGCCAGCAGCTTGGAACCCATGAGGGGCGGGGATGAGCAGTTCTTC.

This clone showed up just a few times. The chain couples TRBV5-1 to TRBJ2-5; 8 bases fit TRBD2. Germline V gives CDR1 SGHRS, CDR2 YFSETQ. This CDR3 has 14 residues. Unmatched junction bases numbered 5, after V lost 3 bases and J lost 4 bases. The CDR3 loop is CASSSGGALETQYF. The CDR3 nucleotides read TGCGCCAGCAGCTCCGGGGGGGCCTTAGAGACCCAGTACTTC.

This clone appeared a few times. The chain employs TRBV4-1 and TRBJ1-2, with TRBD1 matching over 8 bases. In germline, CDR1 is MGHRA, CDR2 YSYEKL. The CDR3 extends over 15 amino acids. V lost 3 bases and J lost 6; bases outside the gene matches: 9. CDR3 DNA: TGCGCCAGCAGCCATCCGGATGAGGACAGGGATGGCTACACCTTC. Its protein product is CASSHPDEDRDGYTF.